This T cell receptor (beta chain) was recovered during a study of shared clonotypes between healthy human individuals. Study background: Those who served as donors were two women and three men between the ages of 18 and 49.

About this clone itself: The target antigen is unknown.

Trimming at V came to 3 bases and at J to 7 bases, leaving 20 bases not matched to a gene. Germline CDR1 SGHVS, CDR2 FNYEAQ. The CDR3 has 18 residues. CD45RA-negative memory and CD45RA+ naive subsets were split from the CD4+ cells. The genomic DNA of each subset was split evenly across several immunoSEQ plates. Assay: immunoSEQ multiplex PCR; the TCRdb copy retains only in-frame clones and omits some. Of approximately 1,500,000 clones in the sample, under 99% were seen once. Whole-study results and caveats: Generally, naive subsets (rather than memory subsets) showed larger estimated richness.

The chain combines TRBV7-6 with TRBJ2-5, with TRBD1 identical over 7 bases. The material sequenced was naive CD4+ T cells sorted from blood. Subset here: CD45RA+ positively selected. The TCR was taken from a man younger than 45 in good health. The CDR3 region is CASSFERGQTRVLGTQYF. DNA of the CDR3: TGTGCCAGCAGCTTTGAAAGGGGACAGACAAGAGTATTAGGGACCCAGTACTTC. Using reference TRBV7-6 and TRBJ2-5 for the parts outside the CDR3, the full variable domain is GAGVSQSPRYKVTKRGQDVALRCDPISGHVSLYWYRQALGQGPEFLTYFNYEAQQDKSGLPNDRFSAERPEGSISTLTIQRTEQRDSAMYRCASSFERGQTRVLGTQYFGPGTRLLVL.